These 9 T cell receptor beta chains originate from one sample sequenced in a study of OX40 agonist ivuxolimab in advanced cancers. Libraries were made using the immunoSEQ multiplex PCR assay. Sourced from immuneACCESS, this table was stored by TCRdb with only in-frame sequences that have V and J called. A share of the clones is absent; for the studies checked, an unresolved V gene accounts for under half, and the remainder has no known explanation. For this sample the table gives around 60,000 clones, of which 80% to 90% were detected only once. 1.5% to 2% of the sample goes to the ten largest clones. This specimen consisted of CD4+ or CD8+ T cells sorted from blood, obtained in a trial of the OX40 agonist ivuxolimab. All receptors derive from an adult with an advanced solid tumor such as melanoma, head and neck, liver or kidney cancer.

The chain links TRBV4-1 to TRBJ2-3, with 9 positions matching TRBD2. Germline CDR1 reads MGHRA; CDR2 reads YSYEKL. With 5 bases clipped from V and 1 base from J, the junction kept 4 bases outside the gene matches. This CDR3 region has 15 residues. The CDR3 region has the DNA TGCGCCAGCAGCTACCGACTAGCGGGCACAGATACGCAGTATTTT. It encodes CASSYRLAGTDTQYF.

In this sample, this clone turned up a few times. The chain employs TRBV15 and TRBJ1-5, with D uncertain. The germline V and J ends were trimmed by 0 bases and 7 bases, with 7 bases remaining between them. CDR1 and CDR2 from the germline V gene are LNHNV and YYDKDF (reference sequence). The CDR3 is made up of 13 amino acids. CDR3 sequence reads: CATSRDPWQPQHF. The CDR3 nucleotides are TGTGCCACCAGCAGAGATCCGTGGCAGCCCCAGCATTTT. The whole variable domain, filled in from reference TRBV15 and TRBJ1-5, reads DAMVIQNPRYQVTQFGKPVTLSCSQTLNHNVMYWYQQKSSQAPKLLFHYYDKDFNNEADTPDNFQSRRPNTSFCFLDIRSPGLGDTAMYLCATSRDPWQPQHFGDGTRLSIL.

The J gene is TRBJ2-7, the V gene TRBV4-2; 8 bases align to TRBD1. This CDR3 contains 16 residues. The ends lost 1 base at V and 3 bases at J; junction bases unmatched: 8. Germline V lookup: CDR1 LGHNA, CDR2 YNFKEQ. CDR3 residues: CASSQVGQGADYEQYF. The CDR3 DNA reads TGTGCCAGCAGCCAAGTTGGTCAGGGGGCGGACTACGAGCAGTACTTC.

As regards this clone: This CDR3 is also generated by other DNA sequences in the sample. This chain links TRBV6-5 with TRBJ1-5; unclear D gene. The CDR3 runs to 14 residues. The V gene lost 0 bases and the J gene lost 2 bases, with 5 bases spanning the gap. Germline values: CDR1 MNHEY, CDR2 SVGAGI. CDR3 loop: CASSYSGGNQPQHF. The DNA for the CDR3 is TGTGCCAGCAGTTACTCGGGAGGCAATCAGCCCCAGCATTTT.

This chain connects TRBV2 to TRBJ2-7; 7 nucleotides line up with TRBD2. Germline V gene data show CDR1 as SNHLY and CDR2 as FYNNEI. CDR3 length: 15 residues. With V trimmed by 4 bases and J by 6 bases, 12 bases remained unmatched. CDR3 sequence: CASSGVAGLGPEQYF. The CDR3 coding sequence is TGTGCCAGCAGTGGGGTAGCGGGCTTGGGCCCCGAGCAGTACTTC.

The V call is TRBV6-1, the J call TRBJ1-1; no firm D call. V gave up 7 bases and J gave up 1 base, with 13 bases separating them. This CDR3 region has 14 residues. Per germline, CDR1 MNHNS and CDR2 SASEGT. Here the CDR3 DNA reads TGTGCCAGCACCCGAGGACGGCCGAACACTGAAGCTTTCTTT. Protein: CASTRGRPNTEAFF.

This chain uses TRBV29-1 with TRBJ2-3; D call uncertain. Deletions cut 8 bases from V and 1 base from J, with 13 bases between. The CDR3 extends over 13 amino acids. Germline lookup yields CDR1 SQVTM and CDR2 ANQGSEA. The DNA of the CDR3 is TGCAGCACCCTGGGCGGAGGCACAGATACGCAGTATTTT. This sequence encodes CSTLGGGTDTQYF.

The V call is TRBV7-6, the J call TRBJ2-5; D gene ambiguous. Trimming took off 5 bases at V and 2 bases at J, with 6 bases between the two ends. CDR3 length equals 12 residues. The germline V gene encodes CDR1 SGHVS and CDR2 FNYEAQ. Here the CDR3 DNA reads TGTGCCAGCAGCCCTCGTCAAGAGACCCAGTACTTC. Encoded protein: CASSPRQETQYF.

The V call is TRBV29-1, the J call TRBJ2-5; D possibly corresponds to TRBD2 (5 bases). The V end lost 5 bases, the J end lost 1 base, and 14 bases lay between the germline ends. Per the germline V gene, CDR1 is SQVTM and CDR2 is ANQGSEA. The CDR3 covers 14 residues. The CDR3 spells CSVPGLGSQETQYF. The CDR3 DNA reads TGCAGCGTTCCTGGACTGGGCAGCCAAGAGACCCAGTACTTC.